This TCR beta chain emerged from a study of sequential checkpoint blockade in melanoma. This sample's treatment: randomized to nivolumab then ipilimumab (arm A) or the reverse (arm B). None of the patients previously received DNA-damaging chemotherapy. Concerning this clone: One end of the junction fails to match germline, which may point to a read error.

CDR1 and CDR2 (germline): SGHTA, FQGNSA. The CDR3 runs 11 residues. The repertoire was sequenced with immunoSEQ multiplex PCR; TCRdb's copy has only in-frame clones and lacks some. The data contain 25,000 to 35,000 clones, 75% to 85% of them singletons. The V call is TRBV7-2, the J call TRBJ1-2, with 8 bases lining up with TRBD1. Sequencing used CD8+ T cells sorted from blood (inferred from file names), obtained from a patient given nivolumab and ipilimumab in sequence. The sequence was collected from a human donor with melanoma. The CDR3 sequence is CAGRGPYGYTF. In nucleotides, the CDR3 is TGTGCCGGCAGGGGGCCGTATGGCTACACCTTC.